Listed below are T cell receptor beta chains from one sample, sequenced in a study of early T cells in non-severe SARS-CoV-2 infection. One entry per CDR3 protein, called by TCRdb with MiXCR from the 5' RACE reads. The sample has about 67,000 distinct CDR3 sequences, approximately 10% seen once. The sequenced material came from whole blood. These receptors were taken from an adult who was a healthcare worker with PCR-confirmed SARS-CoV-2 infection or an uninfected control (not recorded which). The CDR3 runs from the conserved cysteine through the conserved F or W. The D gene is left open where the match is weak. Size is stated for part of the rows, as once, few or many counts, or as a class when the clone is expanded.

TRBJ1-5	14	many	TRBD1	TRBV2	CASGREQGNQPQHF	TGTGCCAGCGGTAGGGAACAGGGGAATCAGCCCCAGCATTTT
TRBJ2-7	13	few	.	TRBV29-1	CSVEDRVPGEQYF	TGCAGCGTTGAAGACCGCGTCCCGGGCGAGCAGTACTTC
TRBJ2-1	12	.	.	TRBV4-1	CASSHLSDEQFF	TGCGCCAGCAGCCATCTCTCGGATGAGCAGTTCTTC
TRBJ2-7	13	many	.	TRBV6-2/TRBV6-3	CASSYDESYEQYF	TGTGCCAGCAGTTACGACGAGTCCTACGAGCAGTACTTC
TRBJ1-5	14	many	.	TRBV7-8	CASSLPGGNQPQHF	TGTGCCAGCAGCTTACCGGGGGGCAATCAGCCCCAGCATTTT
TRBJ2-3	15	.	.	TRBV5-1	CASSFSLGITDTQYF	TGCGCCAGCAGCTTCTCCCTCGGGATCACAGATACGCAGTATTTT
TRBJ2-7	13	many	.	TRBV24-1	CATSEGAGDEQYF	TGTGCCACCAGTGAGGGGGCCGGCGACGAGCAGTACTTC
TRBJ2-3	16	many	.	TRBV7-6	CASSLKTPLVSDTQYF	TGTGCCAGCAGCCTGAAGACCCCATTAGTGTCAGATACGCAGTATTTT
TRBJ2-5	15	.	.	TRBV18	CASSLASGHQETQYF	TGTGCCAGCTCACTCGCGTCAGGGCACCAAGAGACCCAGTACTTC
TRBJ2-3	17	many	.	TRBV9	CASSVATAGAVADTQYF	TGTGCCAGCAGCGTAGCTACTGCGGGGGCCGTCGCAGATACGCAGTATTTT
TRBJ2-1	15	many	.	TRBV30	CAWSGSSGSYNEQFF	TGTGCCTGGAGTGGTTCGAGCGGCTCGTACAATGAGCAGTTCTTC
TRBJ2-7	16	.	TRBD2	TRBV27	CASRPPRSGGGYEQYF	TGTGCCAGCAGGCCTCCTCGGTCGGGGGGAGGCTACGAGCAGTACTTC
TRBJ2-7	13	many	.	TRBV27	CASSSGSSYEQYF	TGTGCCAGCAGTTCAGGGAGCTCCTACGAGCAGTACTTC
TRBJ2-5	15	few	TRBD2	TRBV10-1	CASSSTSGGGETQYF	TGCGCCAGCTCGTCGACTAGCGGGGGAGGTGAGACCCAGTACTTC
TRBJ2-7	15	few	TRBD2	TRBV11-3	CASSPLAGNNYEQYF	TGTGCCAGCAGCCCCCTAGCGGGGAATAACTACGAGCAGTACTTC
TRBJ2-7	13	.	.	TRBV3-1	CASRRSPRYEQYF	TGTGCCAGCAGACGATCGCCACGGTACGAGCAGTACTTC
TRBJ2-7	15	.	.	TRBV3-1	CASSQGDAAVYEQYF	TGTGCCAGCAGCCAAGGAGACGCCGCAGTGTACGAGCAGTACTTC
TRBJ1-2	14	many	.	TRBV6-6	CASSSSQGIYGYTF	TGTGCCAGCAGTTCATCCCAGGGTATCTATGGCTACACCTTC
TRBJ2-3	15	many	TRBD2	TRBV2	CASRSGLAVADTQYF	TGTGCCAGCAGGTCGGGACTAGCGGTAGCAGATACGCAGTATTTT